These T cell receptor beta chains were read from a single sample in a study of blood T cell repertoires in COVID-19. Clones were read by immunoSEQ multiplex PCR, and TCRdb kept only the in-frame ones, dropping some. The sample contains a few hundred thousand clones, about 85% of which appear only once. Sequenced sample: peripheral blood. These receptors originate from a man aged 55-75 years with acute or convalescent COVID-19. Each CDR3 is given with its conserved first and last residue. A D gene is named only where the DNA matches it firmly. Clone size is stated in some rows and not others, as once, few, many or a class when expanded.

clone size	D gene	J gene	V gene	CDR3 DNA	CDR3 protein
once	-	TRBJ2-3	TRBV2	TGTGCCAGCAGTGAAGACAGGGTCGCAGATACGCAGTATTTT	CASSEDRVADTQYF
-	TRBD1	TRBJ1-2	TRBV5-1	TGCGCCAGCAGTCAGGACAGGGGGAATGGCTACACCTTC	CASSQDRGNGYTF
-	TRBD1	TRBJ2-2	TRBV12-5	TGTGCTAGTGGTAAACAGGGGCACACCGGGGAGCTGTTTTTT	CASGKQGHTGELFF
-	-	TRBJ2-7	TRBV19	TGTGCCAGTAGTACACTTATTGCGGGGAGACCTGAGCAGTACTTC	CASSTLIAGRPEQYF
-	-	TRBJ1-2	TRBV19	TGTGCCAGTAGTATAGCAGGGAAGCACTATGGCTACACCTTC	CASSIAGKHYGYTF
-	-	TRBJ2-3	TRBV5-1	TGCGCCAGCAGCACAACCGGGATTACAGCAGATACGCAGTATTTT	CASSTTGITADTQYF
-	-	TRBJ1-5	TRBV7-9	TGTGCCAGCAGCTTAAAGTTGCGCAGGGTAGGGGTTCAGCCCCAGCATTTT	CASSLKLRRVGVQPQHF
-	TRBD1	TRBJ1-2	TRBV14	TGTGCCAGCAGCCAAGAGGTTGGACAGGGAGGTAACTATGGCTACACCTTC	CASSQEVGQGGNYGYTF
-	TRBD1	TRBJ2-1	TRBV19	TGTGCCAGTAGTATTTCCAGGGGGCGAGTGCAGTTCTTC	CASSISRGRVQFF
-	-	TRBJ2-7	TRBV7-2	TGTGCCAGCAGCCGGGACTCCACCACCTACGAGCAGTACTTC	CASSRDSTTYEQYF
-	TRBD1	TRBJ2-7	TRBV5-1	TGCGCCAGCAGCTCGGGACAGGCTAAGGGCGAGCAGTACTTC	CASSSGQAKGEQYF
-	TRBD2	TRBJ2-7	TRBV5-1	TGCGCCAGCAGCTTGTTGGCTAGCGGGGGGATCTCCTACGAGCAGTACTTC	CASSLLASGGISYEQYF
once	TRBD1	TRBJ1-1	TRBV7-9	TGTGCCAGCAGCACGACAGGGGCCTTGAACACTGAAGCTTTCTTT	CASSTTGALNTEAFF
once	-	TRBJ1-1	TRBV7-8	TGTGCCAGCAGCAAAGGAGCCGGGACTGCGAACACTGAAGCTTTCTTT	CASSKGAGTANTEAFF
-	-	TRBJ1-4	TRBV19	TGTGCCAGTAGACTAGACTCGCCGGGTGAAAAACTGTTTTTT	CASRLDSPGEKLFF
once	-	TRBJ2-5	TRBV28	TGTGCCAGCAGCACCGAGGGTAGCGGCTGGGAGACCCAGTACTTC	CASSTEGSGWETQYF
-	-	TRBJ2-7	TRBV9	TGTGCCAGCAGCACCGAGCCCTACGAGCAGTACTTC	CASSTEPYEQYF
few	TRBD2	TRBJ2-1	TRBV7-8	TGTGCCAGCAGCTTAGTTCCTAGCGGGAGTAATGAGCAGTTCTTC	CASSLVPSGSNEQFF